This T cell receptor (beta chain) comes out of a study of CD8 T cells in Susac syndrome. The CDR3 covers 15 residues. Unmatched junction bases numbered 1, after V lost 1 base and J lost 3 bases. The germline V gene encodes CDR1 ENHRY and CDR2 SYGVKD. The multiple sclerosis controls were treatment-naive patients, and their relapsing-remitting disease was stable or active. A quantity of roughly 0.5 to 1 ug RNA underwent reverse transcription using random hexamers. The amplification used immunoSEQ multiplex PCR on TCR beta CDR3; it spanned 54 Vbeta and 13 Jbeta. TCRdb used MiXCR to reprocess the immunoSEQ multiplex PCR reads, holding one entry per CDR3 protein. The sample lists 150,000 to 200,000 distinct CDR3 sequences; roughly 95% were seen once.

The chain couples TRBV10-3 to TRBJ2-7; 12 nucleotides line up with TRBD2. Source material: CD4+ T cells from PBMCs. The clonotype originates from a human donor with multiple sclerosis. CDR3 region: CAISELTSGSYEQYF. Written as DNA, the CDR3 is TGTGCCATCAGTGAGTTGACTAGCGGGAGCTACGAGCAGTACTTC.